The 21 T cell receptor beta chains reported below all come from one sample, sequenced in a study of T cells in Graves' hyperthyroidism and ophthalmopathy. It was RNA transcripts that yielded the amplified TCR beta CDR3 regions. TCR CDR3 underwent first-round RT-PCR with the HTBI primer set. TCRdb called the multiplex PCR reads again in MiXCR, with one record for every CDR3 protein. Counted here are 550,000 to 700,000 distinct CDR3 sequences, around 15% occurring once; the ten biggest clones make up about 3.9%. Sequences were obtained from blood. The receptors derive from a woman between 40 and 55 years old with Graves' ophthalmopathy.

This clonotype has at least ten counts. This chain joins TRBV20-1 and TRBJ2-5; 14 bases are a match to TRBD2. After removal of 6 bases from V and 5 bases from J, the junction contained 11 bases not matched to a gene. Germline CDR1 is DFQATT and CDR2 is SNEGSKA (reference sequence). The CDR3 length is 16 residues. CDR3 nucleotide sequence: TGCAGTGCGGACGATACGGGACTAGCGGGAGATGAGACCCAGTACTTC. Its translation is CSADDTGLAGDETQYF.

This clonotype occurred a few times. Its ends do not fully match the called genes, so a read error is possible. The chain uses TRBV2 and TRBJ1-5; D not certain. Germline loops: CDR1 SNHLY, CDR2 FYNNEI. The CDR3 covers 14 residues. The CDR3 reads CTSSREGGNQPQHF. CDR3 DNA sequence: TGTACCAGCAGTAGGGAGGGCGGCAATCAGCCCCAGCATTTT.

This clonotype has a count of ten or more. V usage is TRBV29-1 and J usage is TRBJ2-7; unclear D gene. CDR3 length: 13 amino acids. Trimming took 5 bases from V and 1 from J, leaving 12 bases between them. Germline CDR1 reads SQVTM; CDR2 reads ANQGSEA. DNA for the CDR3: TGCAGCGTTCAGGATTCCGATTCCTACGAGCAGTACTTC. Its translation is CSVQDSDSYEQYF.

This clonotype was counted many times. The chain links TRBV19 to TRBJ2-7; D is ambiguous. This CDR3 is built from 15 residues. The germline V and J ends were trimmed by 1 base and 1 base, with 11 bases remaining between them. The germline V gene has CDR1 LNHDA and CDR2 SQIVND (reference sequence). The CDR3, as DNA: TGTGCCAGTAGTATAGGTCTTGATCCTTCCTACGAGCAGTACTTC. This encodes CASSIGLDPSYEQYF. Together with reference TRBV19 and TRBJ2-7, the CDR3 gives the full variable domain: DGGITQSPKYLFRKEGQNVTLSCEQNLNHDAMYWYRQDPGQGLRLIYYSQIVNDFQKGDIAEGYSVSREKKESFPLTVTSAQKNPTAFYLCASSIGLDPSYEQYFGPGTRLTVT.

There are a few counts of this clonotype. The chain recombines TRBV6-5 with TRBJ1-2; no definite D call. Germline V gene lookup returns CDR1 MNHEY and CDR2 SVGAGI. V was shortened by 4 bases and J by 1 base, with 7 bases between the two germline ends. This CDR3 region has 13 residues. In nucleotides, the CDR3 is TGTGCCAGCAGTTCGCGGGATAACTATGGCTACACCTTC. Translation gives CASSSRDNYGYTF.

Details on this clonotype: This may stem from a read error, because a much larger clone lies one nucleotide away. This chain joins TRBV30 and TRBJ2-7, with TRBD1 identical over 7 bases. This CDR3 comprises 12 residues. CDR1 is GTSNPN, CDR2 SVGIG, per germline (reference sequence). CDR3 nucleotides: TGTGCCTGGAGTGAGACCGGTTGGGACAGTCACTTC. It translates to CAWSETGWDSHF. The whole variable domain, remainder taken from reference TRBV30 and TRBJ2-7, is SQTIHQWPATLVQPVGSPLSLECTVEGTSNPNLYWYRQAAGRGLQLLFYSVGIGQISSEVPQNLSASRPQDRQFILSSKKLLLSDSGFYLCAWSETGWDSHFGPGTRLTVT.

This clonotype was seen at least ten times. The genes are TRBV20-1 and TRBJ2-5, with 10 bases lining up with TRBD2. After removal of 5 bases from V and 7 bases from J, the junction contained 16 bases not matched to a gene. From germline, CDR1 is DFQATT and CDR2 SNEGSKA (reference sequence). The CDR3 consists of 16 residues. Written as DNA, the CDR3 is TGCAGTGCTCCTCCGGACTCAGCGGGAGGGCCGGGGACCCAGTACTTC. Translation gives CSAPPDSAGGPGTQYF.

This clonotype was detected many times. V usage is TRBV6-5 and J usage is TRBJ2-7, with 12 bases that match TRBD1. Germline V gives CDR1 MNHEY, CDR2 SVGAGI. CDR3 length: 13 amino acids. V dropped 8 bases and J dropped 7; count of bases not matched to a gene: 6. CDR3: CASGDRGLGEQYF. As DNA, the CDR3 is TGTGCCAGCGGGGACAGGGGGCTGGGGGAGCAGTACTTC.

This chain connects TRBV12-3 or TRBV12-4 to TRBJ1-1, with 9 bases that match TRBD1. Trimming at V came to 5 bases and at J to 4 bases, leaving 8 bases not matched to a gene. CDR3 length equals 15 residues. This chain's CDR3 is CASSLRPGQGTEAFF. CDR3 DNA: TGTGCCAGCAGTCTAAGACCGGGACAGGGCACTGAAGCTTTCTTT.

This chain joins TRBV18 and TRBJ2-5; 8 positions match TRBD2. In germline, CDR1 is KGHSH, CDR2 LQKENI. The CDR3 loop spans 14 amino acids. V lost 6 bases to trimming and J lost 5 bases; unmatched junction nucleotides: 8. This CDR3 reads CASSPREGLETQYF. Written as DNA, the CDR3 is TGTGCCAGCTCCCCCCGGGAGGGTCTTGAGACCCAGTACTTC.

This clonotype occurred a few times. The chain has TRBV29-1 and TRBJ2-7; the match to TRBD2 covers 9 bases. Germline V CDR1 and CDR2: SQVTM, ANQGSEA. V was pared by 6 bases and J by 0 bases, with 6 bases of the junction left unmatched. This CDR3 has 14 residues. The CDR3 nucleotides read TGCAGCGTGCTTTGGACTAGCGACTCCTACGAGCAGTACTTC. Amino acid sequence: CSVLWTSDSYEQYF.

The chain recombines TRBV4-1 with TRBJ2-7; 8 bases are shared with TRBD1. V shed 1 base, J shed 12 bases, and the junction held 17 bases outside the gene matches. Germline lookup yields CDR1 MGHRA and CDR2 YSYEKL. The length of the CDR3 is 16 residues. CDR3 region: CASSQGFMKQGVRRYF. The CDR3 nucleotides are TGCGCCAGCAGCCAAGGTTTTATGAAACAGGGGGTTCGCAGGTACTTC.

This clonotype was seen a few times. Here the CDR3 DNA reads TGTGCCAGCAACATGGATCCCTACGAGCAGTACTTC. Residues: CASNMDPYEQYF. The gene calls are TRBV6-2 or TRBV6-3 and TRBJ2-7; D not certain. Trimming left V 7 bases short and J 2 bases short, with 9 bases between. The CDR3 sequence is 12 residues long. Germline CDR1 reads MNHEY; CDR2 reads SVGEGT.

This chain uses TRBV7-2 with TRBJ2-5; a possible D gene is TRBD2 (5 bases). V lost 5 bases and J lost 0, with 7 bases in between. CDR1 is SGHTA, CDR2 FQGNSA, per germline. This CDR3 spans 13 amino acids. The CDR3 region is CASSEDYQETQYF. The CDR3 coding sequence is TGTGCCAGCAGCGAGGACTACCAAGAGACCCAGTACTTC.

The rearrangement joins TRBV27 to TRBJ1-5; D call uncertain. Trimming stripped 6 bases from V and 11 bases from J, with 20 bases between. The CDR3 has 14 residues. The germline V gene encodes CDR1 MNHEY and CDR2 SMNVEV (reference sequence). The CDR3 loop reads CASRPGILGVAQHF. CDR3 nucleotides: TGTGCCAGCAGACCCGGGATTTTAGGAGTGGCCCAGCATTTT.

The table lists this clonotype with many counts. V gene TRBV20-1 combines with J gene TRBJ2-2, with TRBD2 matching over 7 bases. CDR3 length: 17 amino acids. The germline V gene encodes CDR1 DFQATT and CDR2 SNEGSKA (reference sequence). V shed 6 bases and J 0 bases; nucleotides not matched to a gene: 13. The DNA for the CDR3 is TGCAGTGCCCGAGGTGCTAGCGGAATACCGAACACCGGGGAGCTGTTTTTT. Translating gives CSARGASGIPNTGELFF.

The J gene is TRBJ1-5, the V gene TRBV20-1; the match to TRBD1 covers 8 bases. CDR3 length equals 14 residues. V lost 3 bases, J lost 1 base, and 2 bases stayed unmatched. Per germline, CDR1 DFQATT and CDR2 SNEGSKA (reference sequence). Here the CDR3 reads CSARGTGSNQPQHF. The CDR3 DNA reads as TGCAGTGCTAGGGGGACAGGCAGCAATCAGCCCCAGCATTTT.

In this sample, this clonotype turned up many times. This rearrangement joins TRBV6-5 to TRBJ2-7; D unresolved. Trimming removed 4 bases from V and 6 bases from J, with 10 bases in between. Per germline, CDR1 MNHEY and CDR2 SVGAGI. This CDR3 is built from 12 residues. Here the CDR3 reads CASSFPIGEQYF. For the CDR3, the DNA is TGTGCCAGCAGTTTCCCGATAGGCGAGCAGTACTTC.

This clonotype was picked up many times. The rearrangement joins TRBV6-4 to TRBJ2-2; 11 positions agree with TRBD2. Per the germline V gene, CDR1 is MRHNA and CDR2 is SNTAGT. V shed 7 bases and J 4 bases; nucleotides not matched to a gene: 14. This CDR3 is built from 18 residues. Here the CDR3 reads CASTSISGRAPVTGELFF. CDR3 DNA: TGTGCCAGCACATCCATTAGCGGGAGGGCCCCGGTCACCGGGGAGCTGTTTTTT.

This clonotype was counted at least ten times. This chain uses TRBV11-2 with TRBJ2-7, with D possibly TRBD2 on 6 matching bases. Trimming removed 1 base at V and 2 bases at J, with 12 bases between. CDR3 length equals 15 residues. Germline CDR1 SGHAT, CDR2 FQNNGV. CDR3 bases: TGTGCCAGCAGCTTAGGGGTCGGGAGAACCTACGAGCAGTACTTC. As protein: CASSLGVGRTYEQYF.

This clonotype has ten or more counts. DNA of the CDR3: TGTGCCAGCAGCTTAGATACAGGGGAATCCTACGAGCAGTACTTC. Protein sequence: CASSLDTGESYEQYF. The V and J genes are TRBV11-2 and TRBJ2-7, with 7 bases lining up with TRBD1. This CDR3 has 15 residues. The trim removed 0 bases at V and 1 base at J, leaving 3 bases unmatched. CDR1 and CDR2 from the germline V gene are SGHAT and FQNNGV.